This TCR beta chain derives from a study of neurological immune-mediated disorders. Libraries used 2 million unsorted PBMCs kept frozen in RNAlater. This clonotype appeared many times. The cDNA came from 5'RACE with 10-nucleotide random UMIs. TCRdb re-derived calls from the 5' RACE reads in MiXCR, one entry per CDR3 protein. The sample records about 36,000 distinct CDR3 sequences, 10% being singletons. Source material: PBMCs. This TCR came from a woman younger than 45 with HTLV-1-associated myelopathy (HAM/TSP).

CDR3 bases: TGTGCCAGCAGCCAAGGAACTCTAACAGACGGTAATTCACCCCTCCACTTT. This sequence encodes CASSQGTLTDGNSPLHF. J is TRBJ1-6 and V is TRBV4-2, with D unresolved. The CDR3 runs to 17 residues. V was trimmed by 1 base and J by 6 bases, leaving 16 bases between them. Germline V lookup: CDR1 LGHNA, CDR2 YNFKEQ.